The next 19 T cell receptor beta chains were all read from a single sample in a study of response to subunit inactivated influenza vaccine. TCRdb used MiXCR to reprocess the RT-PCR reads, holding one entry per CDR3 protein. The sample records 400,000 to 650,000 distinct CDR3 sequences, approximately 7.2% being singletons. The starting material was PBMCs from blood, obtained less than 30 months after vaccination. The origin of the receptors is a man aged 45-69 years who received an inactivated influenza vaccine.

In this sample, this clonotype turned up many times. The rearrangement links TRBV6-1 to TRBJ2-1; 7 bases are a match to TRBD1. This CDR3 contains 18 residues. J gave up 8 bases and V 5 bases, and 21 bases lay outside the gene matches. CDR1 and CDR2 (germline): MNHNS, SASEGT. CDR3 region: CASSPAFSGTETPYEQFF. DNA for the CDR3: TGTGCCAGCAGTCCCGCTTTCTCCGGGACAGAAACCCCTTATGAGCAGTTCTTC.

The rearrangement joins TRBV3-1 to TRBJ2-7; 8 positions match TRBD1. CDR1 is LGHDT and CDR2 is YNNKEL in the germline V gene (reference sequence). This CDR3 comprises 14 residues. V lost 8 bases and J lost 6; bases outside the gene matches: 12. As DNA, the CDR3 is TGTGCCAGCCAAACCGGGACAGGAAAGGGCGAGCAGTACTTC. Amino acids: CASQTGTGKGEQYF.

In this sample, this clonotype turned up a few times. CDR3 DNA sequence: TGTGCCAGCAGCCAAGATCGAGCGACCTACGAGCAGTACTTC. Translation gives CASSQDRATYEQYF. This chain connects TRBV4-2 to TRBJ2-7; D is undetermined. This CDR3 spans 14 amino acids. The V gene's germline CDR1 is LGHNA and CDR2 YNFKEQ. V lost 0 bases, J lost 2 bases, and 8 bases lay in between.

The chain uses TRBV11-2 and TRBJ2-7; TRBD1 matches 11 bases. The V segment lost 7 bases and the J segment 2 bases; nucleotides outside the gene matches: 10. Germline V gives CDR1 SGHAT, CDR2 FQNNGV. The CDR3 consists of 16 residues. The CDR3 protein is CASTPRMGQGAYEQYF. CDR3 in DNA: TGTGCCAGCACCCCCCGGATGGGACAGGGGGCCTACGAGCAGTACTTC.

This clonotype has ten or more counts. CDR3 in amino acids: CASRSGTGSYNEQFF. CDR3 in DNA: TGTGCCAGCAGGTCCGGGACTGGCTCCTACAATGAGCAGTTCTTC. The genes are TRBV12-3 or TRBV12-4 and TRBJ2-1; D possibly corresponds to TRBD2 (6 bases). The CDR3 runs 15 residues. V was shortened by 6 bases and J by 0 bases, with 12 bases between the two germline ends.

This clonotype was counted many times. The chain uses TRBV10-3 and TRBJ2-1, with D tentatively TRBD2 (5 bases). There are 12 residues in the CDR3. V was cut by 2 bases and J by 6 bases, with 5 bases left in between. Germline CDR1 and CDR2: ENHRY and SYGVKD. CDR3 protein: CAISELANEQFF. The CDR3 region has the DNA TGTGCCATCAGTGAGCTAGCCAATGAGCAGTTCTTC.

The CDR3: CSARTRNTIYF. Written as DNA, the CDR3 is TGCAGTGCTAGGACCCGAAACACCATATATTTT. The chain combines TRBV20-1 with TRBJ1-3; no reliable D call. Germline V gene sequence: CDR1 DFQATT, CDR2 SNEGSKA (reference sequence). This CDR3 has 11 amino acids. Trimming took 3 bases from V and 5 from J, leaving 5 bases between them.

This clonotype was observed a few times. The chain links TRBV24-1 to TRBJ2-3; no definite D call. CDR3 length: 12 amino acids. CDR1 and CDR2 (germline): KGHDR, SFDVKD. Trimming left V 1 base short and J 2 bases short, with 0 bases between. CDR3: CATSDFTDTQYF. The CDR3 nucleotides are TGTGCCACCAGTGATTTCACAGATACGCAGTATTTT.

The chain is built from TRBV7-2 and TRBJ2-1; D may be TRBD1 (5 bases). Per germline, CDR1 SGHTA and CDR2 FQGNSA. Trimming left V 4 bases short and J 3 bases short, with 10 bases between. CDR3 length equals 14 residues. CDR3 in DNA: TGTGCCAGCAGCTACGACAGCTTCTACAATGAGCAGTTCTTC. Protein sequence: CASSYDSFYNEQFF.

This clonotype was counted between two and nine times. The J gene is TRBJ2-1, the V gene TRBV3-1, with D possibly matching TRBD2 (5 bases). With 6 bases removed from V and 0 bases from J, the gap between germline ends came to 15 bases. The germline CDR1 and CDR2 sequences are LGHDT and YNNKEL (reference sequence). The CDR3 has 16 amino acids. The CDR3 DNA sequence: TGTGCCAGCAGTCCTAATTCGGGAAGCTCCTACAATGAGCAGTTCTTC. It yields the protein CASSPNSGSSYNEQFF.

This clonotype occurred many times. The J gene is TRBJ2-3, the V gene TRBV28; no definite D call. Trimming removed 6 bases from V and 8 bases from J, with 9 bases in between. This CDR3 has 11 residues. Germline V gene lookup returns CDR1 MDHEN and CDR2 SYDVKM. The CDR3, as DNA: TGTGCCAGCAGCCAGATGCGTACGCAGTATTTT. Its translation is CASSQMRTQYF.

This clonotype was seen ten or more times. This chain uses TRBV2 with TRBJ2-5; D could derive from TRBD1 or TRBD2 (5 bases each). V was cut by 2 bases and J by 5 bases, with 12 bases left in between. The CDR3 covers 14 residues. Germline lookup yields CDR1 SNHLY and CDR2 FYNNEI. This CDR3 reads CASSETAGAETQYF. The CDR3 DNA sequence: TGTGCCAGCAGTGAAACAGCCGGGGCTGAGACCCAGTACTTC.

The V gene is TRBV10-1, the J gene TRBJ2-7; the match to TRBD2 covers 9 bases. Germline V gene data show CDR1 as WNHNN and CDR2 as SYGVQD (reference sequence). V was pared by 0 bases and J by 0 bases, with 3 bases of the junction left unmatched. The CDR3 runs to 16 residues. CDR3 in DNA: TGCGCCAGCAGTGAGTCGCTAGCGGGGAGCTCCTACGAGCAGTACTTC. Protein product: CASSESLAGSSYEQYF.

J is TRBJ2-7 and V is TRBV27; TRBD2 matches at 9 bases. Trimming removed 10 bases from V and 6 bases from J; junction bases left unmatched: 10. Germline V lookup: CDR1 MNHEY, CDR2 SMNVEV (reference sequence). CDR3 length: 13 amino acids. For the CDR3, the DNA is TGTGCCACCCGAATAGGGACTAGCTCCGAGCAGTACTTC. Its protein is CATRIGTSSEQYF.

The gene calls are TRBV7-9 and TRBJ2-7, with D possibly being TRBD2 (6 bases). The CDR3 length is 14 residues. Trimming left V 5 bases short and J 3 bases short, with 14 bases between. The germline V gene encodes CDR1 SEHNR and CDR2 FQNEAQ (reference sequence). In DNA form, the CDR3 reads TGTGCCAGCAGCATAAATCCGCGGGGCTACGAGCAGTACTTC. Translated, it gives CASSINPRGYEQYF. Based on the CDR3 plus reference TRBV7-9 and TRBJ2-7, the full variable domain is DTGVSQNPRHKITKRGQNVTFRCDPISEHNRLYWYRQTLGQGPEFLTYFQNEAQLEKSRLLSDRFSAERPKGSFSTLEIQRTEQGDSAMYLCASSINPRGYEQYFGPGTRLTVT.

A few counts support this clonotype. The J gene is TRBJ1-5, the V gene TRBV20-1; unclear D gene. The germline V gene encodes CDR1 DFQATT and CDR2 SNEGSKA (reference sequence). CDR3 length equals 14 residues. V was trimmed by 1 base and J by 0 bases, leaving 7 bases between them. The CDR3 loop reads CSARAGNSNQPQHF. CDR3 nucleotide sequence: TGCAGTGCTAGAGCCGGCAATAGCAATCAGCCCCAGCATTTT.

This clonotype appeared many times. The V gene is TRBV12-3 or TRBV12-4, the J gene TRBJ2-1; 9 bases line up with TRBD1. With 6 bases clipped from V and 7 bases from J, the junction kept 4 bases outside the gene matches. This CDR3 comprises 13 residues. The CDR3 coding sequence is TGTGCCAGCAGACGGACAGGGGCGAATGAGCAGTTCTTC. Protein sequence: CASRRTGANEQFF.

This clonotype was counted ten times or more. The chain is built from TRBV4-2 and TRBJ2-7; perhaps TRBD2 as D (5 bases). The CDR3 extends over 14 amino acids. Per germline, CDR1 LGHNA and CDR2 YNFKEQ. Between the trimmed V and J ends, which lost 6 bases and 7 bases, there was a span of 19 bases. As DNA, the CDR3 is TGTGCCAGCAGGCCTAGCAGCCCCTACGAGGAGCAGTACTTC. This translates into CASRPSSPYEEQYF.

This clonotype was found many times. V is TRBV20-1 and J is TRBJ1-1; 9 positions agree with TRBD1. CDR3 length equals 14 residues. V lost 6 bases to trimming and J lost 5 bases; unmatched junction nucleotides: 10. The V gene's germline CDR1 is DFQATT and CDR2 SNEGSKA (reference sequence). CDR3 coding DNA: TGCAGTGCCCCAATACAGGGGGCCGGTACTGAAGCTTTCTTT. It codes for CSAPIQGAGTEAFF.